These 12 T cell receptor beta chains originate from one sample sequenced in a study of cytomegalovirus exposure and HLA in healthy donors. Produced via immunoSEQ multiplex PCR; TCRdb's table is partial and in-frame only. The table has around 65,000 clones, nearly 95% seen once; the top ten hold about 5.7%. Sequenced input: PBMCs. The receptors stem from a man between 18 and 29 years old in good health and CMV-seropositive.

The rearrangement links TRBV6-6 to TRBJ2-3, with a possible D match to TRBD2 (6 bases). The CDR3 sequence is 12 residues long. The V and J ends lost 6 bases and 5 bases respectively, with 9 bases between them. Germline V lookup: CDR1 MNHNY, CDR2 SVGAGI (reference sequence). This chain's CDR3 is CASRSGGDTQYF. CDR3 bases: TGTGCCAGCAGGTCCGGGGGAGATACGCAGTATTTT.

This chain connects TRBV18 to TRBJ2-7; 14 nucleotides line up with TRBD2. Per the germline V gene, CDR1 is KGHSH and CDR2 is LQKENI. V trimming: 4 bases; J trimming: 12 bases; junction bases outside the gene matches: 5. This CDR3 is 13 amino acids long. The CDR3 region has the DNA TGTGCCAGCTCACTCGGGACTAGCGGGAGTCCGTACTTC. Translated: CASSLGTSGSPYF.

The V and J genes are TRBV9 and TRBJ2-2; D remains unclear. Trimming cost V 4 bases and J 7 bases, with 11 bases left between them. Germline V CDR1 and CDR2: SGDLS, YYNGEE. CDR3 length: 13 residues. CDR3: CASSPRSGGELFF. DNA for the CDR3: TGTGCCAGCAGCCCCCGTTCGGGCGGGGAGCTGTTTTTT. The variable domain in full, with the rest retrieved from reference TRBV9 and TRBJ2-2, is DSGVTQTPKHLITATGQRVTLRCSPRSGDLSVYWYQQSLDQGLQFLIQYYNGEERAKGNILERFSAQQFPDLHSELNLSSLELGDSALYFCASSPRSGGELFFGEGSRLTVL.

This clone was recorded once. This chain links TRBV7-3 with TRBJ2-3; maybe TRBD2 (6 bases). This CDR3 spans 16 amino acids. V was cut by 1 base and J by 0 bases, with 11 bases left in between. Germline V gene data show CDR1 as SGHTA and CDR2 as FQGTGA. The CDR3 DNA sequence: TGTGCCAGCAGCTTAATGGGTAGCGGCAGCACAGATACGCAGTATTTT. Amino acid sequence: CASSLMGSGSTDTQYF. The variable domain in full, completed from reference TRBV7-3 and TRBJ2-3, reads GAGVSQTPSNKVTEKGKYVELRCDPISGHTALYWYRQSLGQGPEFLIYFQGTGAADDSGLPNDRFFAVRPEGSVSTLKIQRTERGDSAVYLCASSLMGSGSTDTQYFGPGTRLTVL.

The V gene is TRBV19, the J gene TRBJ1-1; a weak D match, TRBD1 (5 bases). The V end lost 2 bases, the J end lost 1 base, and 5 bases lay between the germline ends. Germline CDR1 and CDR2: LNHDA and SQIVND (reference sequence). The CDR3 has 13 amino acids. CDR3 region: CASSIRGNTEAFF. As DNA, the CDR3 is TGTGCCAGTAGTATAAGGGGGAACACTGAAGCTTTCTTT.

The chain carries TRBV29-1 and TRBJ2-3; TRBD2 matches 7 bases. V shed 4 bases and J 4 bases; nucleotides not matched to a gene: 11. This CDR3 comprises 15 residues. CDR1 SQVTM and CDR2 ANQGSEA come from the germline V gene. The CDR3 DNA is TGCAGCGTTGGGGGGAGGGGCGATCAATCAGATACGCAGTATTTT. This encodes CSVGGRGDQSDTQYF.

This clone was detected a few times. The V call is TRBV30, the J call TRBJ2-7; a weak D match, TRBD2 (5 bases). The germline V gene encodes CDR1 GTSNPN and CDR2 SVGIG (reference sequence). The CDR3 covers 13 residues. V was cut by 4 bases and J by 2 bases, with 12 bases left in between. For the CDR3, the DNA is TGTGCCTGGATAGGAAGCGGCCCCTACGAGCAGTACTTC. Protein sequence: CAWIGSGPYEQYF.

The chain uses TRBV6-1 and TRBJ2-2, with D maybe TRBD2 (5 bases). Trimming cost V 6 bases and J 4 bases, with 15 bases left between them. The germline gives CDR1 MNHNS, CDR2 SASEGT. CDR3 length: 15 amino acids. The CDR3 bases are TGTGCCAGCAGGAGCGGAGAGACGACCACCGGGGAGCTGTTTTTT. Translating gives CASRSGETTTGELFF.

V gene TRBV7-3 combines with J gene TRBJ2-1; maybe TRBD2 (6 bases). The CDR3 is 15 amino acids. Trimming pared 1 base from V and 7 bases from J, leaving 14 bases between. The germline V gene encodes CDR1 SGHTA and CDR2 FQGTGA. The CDR3 spells CASSLSASRGNEQFF. The DNA of the CDR3 is TGTGCCAGCAGCTTAAGCGCTAGCCGGGGGAATGAGCAGTTCTTC.

The chain couples TRBV2 to TRBJ2-7; the D gene is possibly TRBD2 (5 bases). Germline lookup yields CDR1 SNHLY and CDR2 FYNNEI. V was cut by 7 bases and J by 7 bases, with 17 bases left in between. This CDR3 contains 13 residues. CDR3 sequence reads: CASIFRAGIEQYF. CDR3 sequence (DNA): TGTGCCAGCATCTTCCGAGCCGGGATTGAGCAGTACTTC.

This clone was counted once. The V and J genes are TRBV6-5 and TRBJ2-5; D unclear. This CDR3 region has 11 residues. Trimming removed 6 bases from V and 5 bases from J, with 7 bases in between. From germline, CDR1 is MNHEY and CDR2 SVGAGI. The CDR3 sequence is CASSWAETQYF. The CDR3 DNA follows: TGTGCCAGCAGCTGGGCGGAGACCCAGTACTTC.

The chain combines TRBV28 with TRBJ2-3; TRBD2 agrees at 14 bases. The CDR3 is 18 amino acids. The germline gives CDR1 MDHEN, CDR2 SYDVKM. Germline trimming cut 1 base from V and 5 bases from J; bases unmatched to any gene: 8. DNA of the CDR3: TGTGCCAGCAGTTTATTGGGGGGACTAGCGGGAGCAAAAGATACGCAGTATTTT. This codes for CASSLLGGLAGAKDTQYF.